This T cell receptor beta chain is from a study of blood T cells in healthy people across ages. It was with a sample-barcoded 5' primer and a J-beta primer mix that a second PCR of roughly 7 to 12 cycles was run. Sequencing of every sample gave 3 million or more CDR3-containing paired-end reads. TCRdb reanalysed the 5' RACE reads using MiXCR and keeps one entry per CDR3 protein. The sample yields about 1.6 million distinct CDR3 sequences, around 36% seen once. This clonotype was sampled from a woman in her twenties or thirties in good health. Sequencing used blood.

DNA of the CDR3: TGTGCCAGCAGCTTAGTTGGGCAGCAAAGAGGGAGCTACACCTTC. This translates into CASSLVGQQRGSYTF. This rearrangement joins TRBV5-5 to TRBJ1-2; no firm D call. The CDR3 sequence is 15 residues long. V was cut by 2 bases and J by 9 bases, with 20 bases left in between. Germline CDR1 SGHKS, CDR2 YYEKEE (reference sequence). Combining the CDR3 with reference TRBV5-5 and TRBJ1-2 gives the whole variable domain DAGVTQSPTHLIKTRGQQVTLRCSPISGHKSVSWYQQVLGQGPQFIFQYYEKEERGRGNFPDRFSARQFPNYSSELNVNALLLGDSALYLCASSLVGQQRGSYTFGSGTRLTVV.